The present entry profiles one T cell receptor (beta chain) with its context. Its antigen is currently unknown. These data come from a study of blood T cells in healthy people across ages. The study, taken as a whole, reports: In long-lived donors, naive CD4+ cell counts and diversity exceeded those of aged donors.

A sample-barcoded 5' primer and a J-beta primer mix were used in a second PCR of roughly 7 to 12 cycles. A template-switch adaptor that had 12 random nucleotides put a tag on each cDNA molecule. TCRdb re-called the 5' RACE reads through MiXCR, storing one row per CDR3 protein. The sample holds about 620,000 distinct CDR3 sequences, roughly 21% seen once. Trimming pared 6 bases from V and 0 bases from J, leaving 15 bases between. CDR1 and CDR2 from the germline V gene are GTSNPN and SVGIG (reference sequence). This CDR3 is built from 14 residues. The sequenced sample consisted of blood. The source of this sequence is a man aged 70-80 years in good health. V usage is TRBV30 and J usage is TRBJ2-7, with D possibly being TRBD1 or TRBD2 (5 bases each). As DNA, the CDR3 is TGTGCCTGTAAAGGGACCGACCACTCCTACGAGCAGTACTTC. Translating gives CACKGTDHSYEQYF.